One T cell receptor beta chain is described in this entry. The data were obtained in a study of identical twins. TCRdb recomputed calls from the 5' RACE reads with MiXCR, one row per CDR3 protein. Seen here are 700,000 or so distinct CDR3 sequences, 8.5% to 9% observed once, and the top ten hold around 0.98%. V shed 4 bases and J 13 bases; nucleotides not matched to a gene: 8. The CDR3 loop spans 12 amino acids. Germline V CDR1 and CDR2: SGHTA, FQGTGA. These data are also associated with another study on yellow fever vaccine responses in identical twins.

This receptor was taken from a woman aged 18 to 35 in good health. The sequencing input was PBMCs. V gene TRBV7-3 combines with J gene TRBJ1-1, with 8 positions matching TRBD1. In DNA form, the CDR3 reads TGTGCCAGCAGCTCCGGACAGGGAATTTTTTTCTTT. This codes for CASSSGQGIFFF.